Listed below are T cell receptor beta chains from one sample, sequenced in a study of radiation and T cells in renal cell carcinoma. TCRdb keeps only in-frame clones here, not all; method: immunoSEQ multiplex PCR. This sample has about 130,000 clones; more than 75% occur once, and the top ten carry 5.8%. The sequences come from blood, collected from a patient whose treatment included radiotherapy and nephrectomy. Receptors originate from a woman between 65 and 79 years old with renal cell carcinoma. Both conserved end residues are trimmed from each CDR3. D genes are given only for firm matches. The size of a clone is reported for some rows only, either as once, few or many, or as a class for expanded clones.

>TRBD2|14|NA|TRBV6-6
ASSRSGGSETGELF
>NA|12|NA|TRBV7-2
ASSPDTNNSPLH
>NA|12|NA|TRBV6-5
ASSTRRGTGELF
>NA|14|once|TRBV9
ASSVGSSHVPNEQF
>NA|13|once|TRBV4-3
ASSQEGTGPYEQY
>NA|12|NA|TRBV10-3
AISDMALNTEAF
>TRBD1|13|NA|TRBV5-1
ASSLGDRAPYEQY
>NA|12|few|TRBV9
ASSQWYENTEAF
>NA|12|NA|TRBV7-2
ASGDAPTNYGYT
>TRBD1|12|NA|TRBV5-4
ASSRGTEGTEAF
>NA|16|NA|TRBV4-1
ASSQDPRGEGVAETQY
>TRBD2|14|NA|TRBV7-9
ASSLRLAGEQETQY
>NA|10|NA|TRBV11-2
ASSLMTYEQY
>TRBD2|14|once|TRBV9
ASSETSGGFTDTQY
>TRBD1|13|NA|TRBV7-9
ASSRADRDNSPLH
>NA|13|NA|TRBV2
ASRTTGTSYNEQF
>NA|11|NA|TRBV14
ASSRRGIYEQY
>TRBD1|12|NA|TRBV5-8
ASSLSGGHQPQH
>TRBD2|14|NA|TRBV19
ASSPPTAGGVDTQY
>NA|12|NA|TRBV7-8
ASTPDSYPYGYT
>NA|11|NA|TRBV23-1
ASPLVLTDTQY
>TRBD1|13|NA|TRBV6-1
ASSDLGQGRQPQH